Shown below are 21 T cell receptor beta chains from a single sample sequenced in a study of cytomegalovirus exposure and HLA in healthy donors. The PCR ran on 60 Vbeta and 13 Jbeta primers. TCRdb's table, derived via immunoSEQ multiplex PCR, lists solely in-frame clones and lacks some. This table holds 150,000 to 180,000 clones, 65% to 80% found once. The sample taken for sequencing was PBMCs. The receptors shown here come from a man younger than 30 in good health and CMV-seronegative.

The V gene is TRBV2, the J gene TRBJ2-3, with 7 bases identical to TRBD2. Trimming took 2 bases from V and 3 from J; bases not matched to a gene: 8. Looked up from germline, CDR1 is SNHLY and CDR2 is FYNNEI. The CDR3 runs 16 residues. In DNA, the CDR3 is TGTGCCAGCAGTGAAATGCGGGGGAGGGGTACAGATACGCAGTATTTT. It specifies CASSEMRGRGTDTQYF. Filled out from reference TRBV2 and TRBJ2-3, the complete variable domain reads EPEVTQTPSHQVTQMGQEVILRCVPISNHLYFYWYRQILGQKVEFLVSFYNNEISEKSEIFDDQFSVERPDGSNFTLKIRSTKLEDSAMYFCASSEMRGRGTDTQYFGPGTRLTVL.

The chain carries TRBV4-1 and TRBJ2-1; unclear D gene. The CDR3 runs to 14 residues. V lost 5 bases and J lost 4, with 12 bases in between. CDR1 and CDR2 from the germline V gene are MGHRA and YSYEKL. CDR3 bases: TGCGCCAGCAGCTTTCCCGGCGGATACAATGAGCAGTTCTTC. It yields the protein CASSFPGGYNEQFF.

This sequence joins TRBV10-2 and TRBJ1-1; weak D call: TRBD1 (5 bases). This CDR3 spans 16 amino acids. Germline-derived CDR1 and CDR2 are WSHSY and SAAADI. V lost 0 bases to trimming and J lost 4 bases, with 15 bases between them. The CDR3 sequence is CASSESGQGLATEAFF. The CDR3 nucleotides are TGCGCCAGCAGTGAGTCTGGGCAGGGCTTGGCCACTGAAGCTTTCTTT.

This chain uses TRBV10-3 with TRBJ1-1, with 11 bases identical to TRBD1. This CDR3 comprises 16 residues. The germline V gene encodes CDR1 ENHRY and CDR2 SYGVKD. Trimming removed 10 bases from V and 4 bases from J; junction bases left unmatched: 14. CDR3: CATKPGQGVESTEAFF. The DNA of the CDR3 is TGTGCCACGAAACCGGGACAGGGGGTGGAGAGCACTGAAGCTTTCTTT.

The chain recombines TRBV7-9 with TRBJ1-1, with D unclear. Germline V gives CDR1 SEHNR, CDR2 FQNEAQ (reference sequence). V was pared by 5 bases and J by 0 bases, with 13 bases between. The length of the CDR3 is 15 residues. In DNA form, the CDR3 reads TGTGCCAGCAGCGGAACAACTAAGATGAACACTGAAGCTTTCTTT. Encoded protein: CASSGTTKMNTEAFF.

This sequence joins TRBV18 and TRBJ1-5; a possible D gene is TRBD1 (5 bases). The V gene lost 3 bases and the J gene lost 2 bases, with 14 bases spanning the gap. Germline assignment: CDR1 KGHSH and CDR2 LQKENI. This CDR3 has 16 residues. CDR3 sequence (DNA): TGTGCCAGCTCACCGGGGCGGGGAAATGGCAATCAGCCCCAGCATTTT. Its translation is CASSPGRGNGNQPQHF.

The J gene is TRBJ1-1, the V gene TRBV5-1; no definite D call. The germline V gene encodes CDR1 SGHRS and CDR2 YFSETQ. The CDR3 length is 14 residues. V shed 0 bases and J shed 4 bases, with 10 bases lying between them. CDR3 sequence: CASSLELYGTEAFF. In DNA form, the CDR3 reads TGCGCCAGCAGCTTGGAGCTGTATGGCACTGAAGCTTTCTTT.

The chain combines TRBV19 with TRBJ1-1, with D possibly matching TRBD1 (5 bases). This CDR3 is built from 15 residues. Trimming left V 8 bases short and J 1 base short, with 17 bases between. Germline values: CDR1 LNHDA, CDR2 SQIVND (reference sequence). This CDR3 reads CASGYRGGRNTEAFF. The DNA for the CDR3 is TGTGCCAGTGGCTATCGGGGGGGAAGGAACACTGAAGCTTTCTTT.

This chain uses TRBV11-2 with TRBJ2-2; TRBD1 matches 7 bases. Germline V gene sequence: CDR1 SGHAT, CDR2 FQNNGV. V trimming: 4 bases; J trimming: 9 bases; junction bases outside the gene matches: 8. The CDR3 has 14 residues. This CDR3 is CASSYRGRIRELFF. CDR3 coding DNA: TGTGCCAGCAGCTACAGGGGTCGAATCCGGGAGCTGTTTTTT.

Details on this clone: Other DNA sequences of this sample code for an identical CDR3. This chain links TRBV5-1 with TRBJ1-4; 8 nucleotides line up with TRBD1. The V segment lost 4 bases and the J segment 8 bases; nucleotides outside the gene matches: 4. This CDR3 has 13 residues. Looked up from germline, CDR1 is SGHRS and CDR2 is YFSETQ. This chain's CDR3 is CASSLDRAEKLFF. CDR3 DNA: TGCGCCAGCAGCCTGGACAGGGCCGAAAAACTGTTTTTT. Using reference TRBV5-1 and TRBJ1-4 for the parts outside the CDR3, the full variable domain is KAGVTQTPRYLIKTRGQQVTLSCSPISGHRSVSWYQQTPGQGLQFLFEYFSETQRNKGNFPGRFSGRQFSNSRSEMNVSTLELGDSALYLCASSLDRAEKLFFGSGTQLSVL.

This clone was recorded only once. The chain links TRBV6-5 to TRBJ2-7; 7 positions agree with TRBD1. Germline-derived CDR1 and CDR2 are MNHEY and SVGAGI. The CDR3 is 15 residues long. J was trimmed by 3 bases and V by 2 bases; bases with no gene match: 7. Here the CDR3 DNA reads TGTGCCAGCAGTTACGTAGCAGGGGGACGCTACGAGCAGTACTTC. This encodes CASSYVAGGRYEQYF.

The chain employs TRBV6-1 and TRBJ2-3, with TRBD1 matching 9 bases. Losses at the gene ends were 5 bases for V and 1 base for J; bases not matched to a gene: 4. This CDR3 region has 15 residues. In germline, CDR1 is MNHNS, CDR2 SASEGT. CDR3 residues: CASSPRQGGTDTQYF. The CDR3 coding sequence is TGTGCCAGCAGTCCCAGACAGGGGGGCACAGATACGCAGTATTTT.

V and J are TRBV19 and TRBJ1-3, with a tentative D call TRBD1 (5 bases). The V end was cut by 8 bases, the J end by 2 bases, with 13 bases between. The CDR3 spans 14 residues. CDR1 and CDR2 from the germline V gene are LNHDA and SQIVND (reference sequence). Here the CDR3 DNA reads TGTGCCAGTCAAACGGGGGGAGCTGGAAACACCATATATTTT. This codes for CASQTGGAGNTIYF. Filled out from reference TRBV19 and TRBJ1-3, the complete variable domain reads DGGITQSPKYLFRKEGQNVTLSCEQNLNHDAMYWYRQDPGQGLRLIYYSQIVNDFQKGDIAEGYSVSREKKESFPLTVTSAQKNPTAFYLCASQTGGAGNTIYFGEGSWLTVV.

The chain carries TRBV5-6 and TRBJ1-4, with TRBD1 matching 8 bases. The CDR3 consists of 13 residues. Per germline, CDR1 SGHDT and CDR2 YYEEEE. J gave up 8 bases and V 7 bases, and 7 bases lay outside the gene matches. The CDR3 nucleotides are TGTGCCAGCGGTAACAGGGGGGGAGAAAAACTGTTTTTT. Translated, it gives CASGNRGGEKLFF.

The chain has TRBV5-1 and TRBJ2-2; 7 bases match TRBD1. This CDR3 has 14 residues. Germline values: CDR1 SGHRS, CDR2 YFSETQ. With V trimmed by 3 bases and J by 8 bases, 7 bases remained unmatched. CDR3 region: CASSSGQSVGELFF. CDR3 sequence (DNA): TGCGCCAGCAGCTCGGGACAGTCGGTAGGGGAGCTGTTTTTT.

The chain uses TRBV6-5 and TRBJ2-5, with TRBD2 matching 9 bases. V shed 5 bases, J shed 2 bases, and the junction held 3 bases outside the gene matches. The CDR3 has 14 residues. Germline CDR1 and CDR2: MNHEY and SVGAGI. The CDR3 DNA is TGTGCCAGCAGTGCGGGGGGGCTGCAAGAGACCCAGTACTTC. Amino acids: CASSAGGLQETQYF.

V usage is TRBV27 and J usage is TRBJ2-5; 9 bases line up with TRBD2. This CDR3 has 15 amino acids. The junction had 5 bases not matched to a gene; V was cut back by 4 bases and J by 2 bases. Germline assignment: CDR1 MNHEY and CDR2 SMNVEV (reference sequence). The CDR3 protein is CASSSLAGFQETQYF. In DNA, the CDR3 is TGTGCCAGCAGTTCGCTAGCGGGGTTTCAAGAGACCCAGTACTTC.

J is TRBJ1-3 and V is TRBV19; D unclear. The V end lost 9 bases, the J end lost 8 bases, and 14 bases lay between the germline ends. The CDR3 contains 12 residues. Per germline, CDR1 LNHDA and CDR2 SQIVND (reference sequence). The CDR3: CASRFGLHTIYF. CDR3 DNA sequence: TGTGCCAGCAGATTCGGGTTACACACCATATATTTT.

The gene calls are TRBV5-1 and TRBJ1-1; 7 bases map to TRBD1. This CDR3 region has 14 residues. Trimming at V came to 1 base and at J to 2 bases, leaving 2 bases not matched to a gene. Germline V gene lookup returns CDR1 SGHRS and CDR2 YFSETQ. CDR3 sequence: CASSLRGGNTEAFF. CDR3 sequence (DNA): TGCGCCAGCAGCTTGAGAGGGGGCAACACTGAAGCTTTCTTT.

V usage is TRBV14 and J usage is TRBJ1-6; D remains ambiguous. Trimming cost V 1 base and J 0 bases, with 16 bases left between them. The CDR3 is made up of 19 amino acids. In germline, CDR1 is SGHDN, CDR2 FVKESK. The CDR3 protein is CASSQVRFKGLSYNSPLHF. DNA for the CDR3: TGTGCCAGCAGCCAAGTCAGGTTTAAAGGTCTCTCCTATAATTCACCCCTCCACTTT.

The chain uses TRBV7-6 and TRBJ1-3; TRBD1 matches 7 bases. There are 17 residues in the CDR3. The ends lost 5 bases at V and 0 bases at J; junction bases unmatched: 10. In germline, CDR1 is SGHVS, CDR2 FNYEAQ. This CDR3 reads CASSTPRQGNSGNTIYF. CDR3 DNA: TGTGCCAGCAGCACACCCAGACAGGGAAACTCTGGAAACACCATATATTTT.